This entry is about one T cell receptor (beta chain). The data stem from a study of CD8 T cells in Susac syndrome. Random hexamers were used to reverse transcribe the RNA input (roughly 0.5 to 1 ug). From the immunoSEQ multiplex PCR reads, TCRdb called clonotypes with MiXCR, one entry per CDR3 protein. The data contain 180,000 or so distinct CDR3 sequences, just under 95% of them singletons. CDR1 is SGDLS and CDR2 is YYNGEE in the germline V gene. The CDR3 extends over 14 amino acids. V gave up 4 bases and J gave up 5 bases, with 15 bases separating them. This receptor was identified in a human donor in good health. The sequenced material came from CD4+ T cells from PBMCs. The chain joins TRBV9 to TRBJ1-2; D not certain. CDR3 loop: CASSLTEFWYGYTF. The CDR3 DNA sequence: TGTGCCAGCAGCTTGACTGAATTCTGGTATGGCTACACCTTC.